The 13 T cell receptor beta chains presented below share a single source sample, sequenced in a study of blood T cells in healthy people across ages. Through a sample-barcoded 5' primer and a J-beta primer mix, a second PCR was run for about 7 to 12 cycles. TCRdb ran MiXCR on the 5' RACE reads and lists one entry per CDR3 protein. The data hold 800,000 to 1,300,000 distinct CDR3 sequences, with 20% to 25% observed a single time. The data also belong to a second study, concerning T cells of mothers and their children.

Specimen: blood. The receptors shown here come from a girl aged 2-10 years in good health.

The table lists this clonotype with a few counts. The CDR3 spells CASSLASGGEANYGYTF. The CDR3 DNA reads TGTGCCAGCAGCTTAGCGTCGGGAGGTGAAGCTAACTATGGCTACACCTTC. The rearrangement links TRBV7-9 to TRBJ1-2; D unclear. CDR3 length: 17 residues. The germline V gene encodes CDR1 SEHNR and CDR2 FQNEAQ (reference sequence). V was cut by 0 bases and J by 0 bases, with 14 bases left in between.

This clonotype was seen a handful of times. CDR3 nucleotides: TGTGCCAGCAGCCCATTCGAGCTGGTCGAGACCCAGTACTTC. The encoded protein is CASSPFELVETQYF. The V call is TRBV9, the J call TRBJ2-5, with D unresolved. CDR1 and CDR2 from the germline V gene are SGDLS and YYNGEE. CDR3 length: 14 amino acids. V lost 4 bases, J lost 5 bases, and 15 bases lay in between.

The V call is TRBV24-1, the J call TRBJ2-5; 8 bases match TRBD2. The closer fit of TRBJ2-1 to the DNA end suggests the J call may be wrong. Germline CDR1 and CDR2: KGHDR and SFDVKD. There are 18 residues in the CDR3. The CDR3 region is CATSDGWEAAGAPGEQFF. The CDR3 region has the DNA TGTGCCACCAGTGATGGGTGGGAAGCAGCGGGGGCCCCGGGTGAGCAGTTCTTC.

This clonotype was counted between two and nine times. V and J are TRBV13 and TRBJ2-2, with D possibly TRBD2 on 6 matching bases. The CDR3 runs to 14 residues. CDR1 is PRHDT and CDR2 is FYEKMQ in the germline V gene (reference sequence). Trimming took off 1 base at V and 5 bases at J, with 8 bases between the two ends. Written as DNA, the CDR3 is TGTGCCAGCAGCTTAGAGGGGACTACCGGGGAGCTGTTTTTT. As protein: CASSLEGTTGELFF.

CDR3 sequence reads: CASSSGQGAGANVLTF. CDR3 bases: TGTGCCAGCAGCTCAGGACAGGGAGCCGGGGCCAACGTCCTGACTTTC. The V gene is TRBV7-3, the J gene TRBJ2-6; the match to TRBD1 covers 8 bases. The CDR3 covers 16 residues. Germline V gene data show CDR1 as SGHTA and CDR2 as FQGTGA. V lost 4 bases and J lost 4; bases outside the gene matches: 6. The whole variable domain, filled in from reference TRBV7-3 and TRBJ2-6, reads GAGVSQTPSNKVTEKGKYVELRCDPISGHTALYWYRQSLGQGPEFLIYFQGTGAADDSGLPNDRFFAVRPEGSVSTLKIQRTERGDSAVYLCASSSGQGAGANVLTFGAGSRLTVL.

This clonotype was detected a few times. The rearrangement links TRBV29-1 to TRBJ2-7; the D is unclear. CDR1 is SQVTM, CDR2 ANQGSEA, per germline. The CDR3 spans 14 residues. Trimming stripped 0 bases from V and 1 base from J, with 10 bases between. The CDR3, as DNA: TGCAGCGTTGAAGATGTAGGGATATCCTACGAGCAGTACTTC. This codes for CSVEDVGISYEQYF.

The J gene is TRBJ1-2, the V gene TRBV20-1, with a weak D call TRBD1 (6 bases). CDR3 length equals 13 residues. Germline V gene lookup returns CDR1 DFQATT and CDR2 SNEGSKA (reference sequence). V dropped 3 bases and J dropped 4 bases, with 12 bases sitting between them. CDR3 nucleotide sequence: TGCAGTGCTAGCCGGGGGGCCCCCTATGGCTACACCTTC. Translating gives CSASRGAPYGYTF.

V is TRBV11-2 and J is TRBJ2-3; D gene unclear. Trimming removed 0 bases from V and 0 bases from J, with 13 bases in between. CDR1 is SGHAT, CDR2 FQNNGV, per germline. The CDR3 covers 17 residues. The CDR3 bases are TGTGCCAGCAGCTTAGATCGTCTTACGACTAGCACAGATACGCAGTATTTT. Translated: CASSLDRLTTSTDTQYF.

The chain uses TRBV29-1 and TRBJ1-2, with D unclear. Germline values: CDR1 SQVTM, CDR2 ANQGSEA. CDR3 length: 13 amino acids. V lost 1 base and J lost 1, with 7 bases in between. The CDR3 loop reads CSVEGALNYGYTF. The CDR3 DNA follows: TGCAGCGTTGAAGGGGCACTTAACTATGGCTACACCTTC. The whole variable domain, filled in from reference TRBV29-1 and TRBJ1-2, reads SAVISQKPSRDICQRGTSLTIQCQVDSQVTMMFWYRQQPGQSLTLIATANQGSEATYESGFVIDKFPISRPNLTFSTLTVSNMSPEDSSIYLCSVEGALNYGYTFGSGTRLTVV.

The chain recombines TRBV19 with TRBJ1-4; D is perhaps TRBD1 (5 bases). Trimming left V 2 bases short and J 7 bases short, with 11 bases between. CDR3 length: 14 residues. Looked up from germline, CDR1 is LNHDA and CDR2 is SQIVND (reference sequence). In DNA, the CDR3 is TGTGCCAGTAGTATATCGACAGCTTCTGAAAAACTGTTTTTT. This sequence encodes CASSISTASEKLFF.

Only a few counts were recorded for this clonotype. The chain carries TRBV11-2 and TRBJ2-7, with TRBD1 matching 8 bases. Germline loops: CDR1 SGHAT, CDR2 FQNNGV. This CDR3 spans 12 amino acids. V trimming: 4 bases; J trimming: 11 bases; junction bases outside the gene matches: 7. The CDR3 loop is CASSSDRAIKYF. In DNA form, the CDR3 reads TGTGCCAGCAGCTCGGACAGGGCCATCAAGTACTTC.

This clonotype was detected only a few times. One junction end disagrees with the germline gene, perhaps due to a read error. The chain carries TRBV28 and TRBJ2-3; D unresolved. The CDR3 length is 14 residues. Germline assignment: CDR1 MDHEN and CDR2 SYDVKM. CDR3: CASSWWIRTDTQYF. The CDR3 DNA reads TGTGCAAGCAGTTGGTGGATCCGCACAGATACGCAGTATTTT.

This clonotype was counted only a few times. The chain combines TRBV7-9 with TRBJ2-5; D is uncertain. Trimming cost V 4 bases and J 3 bases, with 18 bases left between them. Germline CDR1 is SEHNR and CDR2 is FQNEAQ (reference sequence). The CDR3 is made up of 16 amino acids. The CDR3 loop reads CASSYMAVIGKETQYF. CDR3 sequence (DNA): TGTGCCAGCAGCTATATGGCCGTGATTGGGAAAGAGACCCAGTACTTC.